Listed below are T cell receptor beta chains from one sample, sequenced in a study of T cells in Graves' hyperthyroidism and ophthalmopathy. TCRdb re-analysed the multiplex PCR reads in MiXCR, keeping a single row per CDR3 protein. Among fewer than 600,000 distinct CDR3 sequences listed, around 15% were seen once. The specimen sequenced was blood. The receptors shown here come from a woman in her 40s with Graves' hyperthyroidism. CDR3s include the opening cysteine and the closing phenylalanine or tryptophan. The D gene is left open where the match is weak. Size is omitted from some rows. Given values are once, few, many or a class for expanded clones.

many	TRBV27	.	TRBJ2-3	TGTGCCAGCAGCAACAGCCCAAGAGATACGCAGTATTTT	CASSNSPRDTQYF
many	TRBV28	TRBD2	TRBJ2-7	TGTGCCAGCAGTTTAGGGGATAGCGGGAGAAGCGAGCAGTACTTC	CASSLGDSGRSEQYF
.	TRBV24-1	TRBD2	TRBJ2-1	TGTGCCACCAGTGACCGTCTAGCGGGAGACCCAAACTCCTACAATGAGCAGTTCTTC	CATSDRLAGDPNSYNEQFF
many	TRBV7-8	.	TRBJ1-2	TGTGCCAGCAGCTTAGATTACATCTATGGCTACACCTTC	CASSLDYIYGYTF
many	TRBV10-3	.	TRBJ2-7	TGTGCCATCAGTGATACAGGGACCTACGAGCAGTACTTC	CAISDTGTYEQYF
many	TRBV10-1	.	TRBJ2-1	TGCGCCAGCAGTGAGTCCGTCTCTGGGTTTCAGTTCTTC	CASSESVSGFQFF
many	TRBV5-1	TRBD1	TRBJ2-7	TGCGCCAGCAGCTTCCGGGACAGCGCCTACGAGCAGTACTTC	CASSFRDSAYEQYF
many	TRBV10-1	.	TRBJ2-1	TGCGCCAGCAGTGAGTCGGGCCGATTTGAGCAGTTCTTC	CASSESGRFEQFF
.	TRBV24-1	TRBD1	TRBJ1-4	TGTGCCACCAGTGATCCCCGGGGACAGGGACTAGAAAAACTGTTTTTT	CATSDPRGQGLEKLFF
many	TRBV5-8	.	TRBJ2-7	TGTGCCAGCAGATATCAGGGGTTGGACGAGCAGTACTTC	CASRYQGLDEQYF
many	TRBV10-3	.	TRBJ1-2	TGTGCCATCAGTGAGTCGTCCTTAGGGGTTGGCTACACCTTC	CAISESSLGVGYTF
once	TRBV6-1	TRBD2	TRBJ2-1	TGTGCCAGCAGCGGTGAAGCGGGGATCAATGAGCAGTTCTTC	CASSGEAGINEQFF
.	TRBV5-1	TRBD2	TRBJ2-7	TGCGCCAGCAGCTTGGAACTAGCGGGAGCTTACGAGCAGTACTTC	CASSLELAGAYEQYF
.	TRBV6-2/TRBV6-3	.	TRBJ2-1	TGTGCCAGCAGTCCCCAGGCCTACAATGAGCAGTTCTTC	CASSPQAYNEQFF
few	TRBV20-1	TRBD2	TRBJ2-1	TGCAGTGCTAGTGGGCTAGCGGGAGTCTCCTCCTACAATGAGCAGTTCTTC	CSASGLAGVSSYNEQFF
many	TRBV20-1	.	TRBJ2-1	TGCAGTGCTCCCAGGACTACCTACAATGAGCAGTTCTTC	CSAPRTTYNEQFF
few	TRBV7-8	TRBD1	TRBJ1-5	TGTGCCAGCAGCTTAACGGGACAGGGGGCCGGTCAGCCCCAGCATTTT	CASSLTGQGAGQPQHF
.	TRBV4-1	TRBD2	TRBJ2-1	TGCGCCAGCAGCCAATGGGGTAGCGGGAGCTACAATGAGCAGTTCTTC	CASSQWGSGSYNEQFF
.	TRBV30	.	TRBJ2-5	TGTGCCTGGAGTGTGGGGGCTGAGGGGGAGACCCAGTACTTC	CAWSVGAEGETQYF
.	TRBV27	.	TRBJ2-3	TGTGCCAGCCCCGATACGCAGTATTTT	CASPDTQYF
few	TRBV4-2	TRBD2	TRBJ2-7	TGTGCCAGCAGCCAAGATAACACGGGCGGGAGTTCCTACGAGCAGTACTTC	CASSQDNTGGSSYEQYF
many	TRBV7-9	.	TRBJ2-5	TGTGCCAGCAGCTTAGCGCCCCAAGAGACCCAGTACTTC	CASSLAPQETQYF
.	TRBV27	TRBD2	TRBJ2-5	TGTGCCAGCCGGAGGACTAGCGGGGGCTCCCAAGAGACCCAGTACTTC	CASRRTSGGSQETQYF
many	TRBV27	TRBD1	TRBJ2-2	TGTGCCAGCAGCCTAGACAGGGGGCGAGGGGAGCTGTTTTTT	CASSLDRGRGELFF
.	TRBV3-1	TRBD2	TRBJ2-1	TGTGCCAGCAGCCAGGATTTAACCGGGACTAGCGGGATTCCCAATGAGCAGTTCTTC	CASSQDLTGTSGIPNEQFF
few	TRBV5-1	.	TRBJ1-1	TGCGCCAGCAGCTTGGCCGAGCTCCACACTGAAGCTTTCTTT	CASSLAELHTEAFF
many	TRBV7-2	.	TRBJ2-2	TGTGCCAGCAGCTTAGAAGGTGTTCAGGGAAGGGAGCTGTTTTTT	CASSLEGVQGRELFF
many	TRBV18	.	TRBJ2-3	TGTGCCAGCTCACCACCGTTAGATACGCAGTATTTT	CASSPPLDTQYF
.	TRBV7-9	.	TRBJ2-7	TGTGCCAGCAGTCCAGACAGTTCCGAGCAGTACTTC	CASSPDSSEQYF
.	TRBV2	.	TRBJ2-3	TGTGCCAGCAGTGGGGCCAGCACAGATACGCGGTATTTT	CASSGASTDTRYF
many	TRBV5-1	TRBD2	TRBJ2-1	TGCGCCAGCACGAGGACTAGCGGGAGCTCCTACAATGAGCAGTTCTTC	CASTRTSGSSYNEQFF
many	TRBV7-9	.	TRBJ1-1	TGTGCCAGCAGCTTAGAGGGGTGGGTCGCTTTCTTT	CASSLEGWVAFF
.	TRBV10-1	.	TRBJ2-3	TGCGCCAGCAGTCTACTGGTCACAGATACGCAGTATTTT	CASSLLVTDTQYF
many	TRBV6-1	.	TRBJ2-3	TGTGCCAGCAGTGAACTAGCTCCTCGTAGCACAGATACGCAGTATTTT	CASSELAPRSTDTQYF
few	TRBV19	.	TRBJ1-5	TGTGCCAGTAGTAGTGCAGGGTATGGCAATCAGCCCCAGCATTTT	CASSSAGYGNQPQHF
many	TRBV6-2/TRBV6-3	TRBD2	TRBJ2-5	TGTGCCAGCAGGCTGACTAGCGTACAAGAGACCCAGTACTTC	CASRLTSVQETQYF
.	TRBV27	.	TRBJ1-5	TGTGCCAGCAGTTTTACTCGGCAGCTATTGGGTAGCAATCAGCCCCAGCATTTT	CASSFTRQLLGSNQPQHF
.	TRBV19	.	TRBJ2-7	TGTGCCAGTAGTATGAGTGACAGTTGGGACGAGCAGTACTTC	CASSMSDSWDEQYF
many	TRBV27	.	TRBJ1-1	TGTGCCAGCTCCCCATCGCGGGCGGGGGTGAACACTGAAGCTTTCTTT	CASSPSRAGVNTEAFF
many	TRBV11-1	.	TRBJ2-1	TGTGCCAGCAGCTTAGTTGCTTTCAATGAGCAGTTCTTC	CASSLVAFNEQFF
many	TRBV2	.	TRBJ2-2	TGTGCCAGCCGGATAAACCCGAACACCGGGGAGCTGTTTTTT	CASRINPNTGELFF